This T cell receptor beta chain originates from a study of blood T cell repertoires in COVID-19. Turning to the study itself: Samples taken during acute and convalescent COVID-19 were collected in the United States, Italy and Spain. The analysed material was cDNA or gDNA that came from T cells, B-cell-depleted T cells, or PBMCs.

Using immunoSEQ multiplex PCR, the repertoire was profiled, and TCRdb retains in-frame clones only, with some absent. The table lists about 170,000 clones, 85% to 95% of them singletons. The ends lost 5 bases at V and 4 bases at J; junction bases unmatched: 15. Germline CDR1 reads PRHDT; CDR2 reads FYEKMQ (reference sequence). This CDR3 is 17 amino acids long. The receptor's source is a woman in her forties or fifties with acute or convalescent COVID-19. V is TRBV13 and J is TRBJ1-2; 8 nucleotides agree with TRBD1. The sample was peripheral blood. DNA of the CDR3: TGTGCCAGCAGCCAAGAGACAGGGGCCCTTTTGTCCTATGGCTACACCTTC. It specifies CASSQETGALLSYGYTF.